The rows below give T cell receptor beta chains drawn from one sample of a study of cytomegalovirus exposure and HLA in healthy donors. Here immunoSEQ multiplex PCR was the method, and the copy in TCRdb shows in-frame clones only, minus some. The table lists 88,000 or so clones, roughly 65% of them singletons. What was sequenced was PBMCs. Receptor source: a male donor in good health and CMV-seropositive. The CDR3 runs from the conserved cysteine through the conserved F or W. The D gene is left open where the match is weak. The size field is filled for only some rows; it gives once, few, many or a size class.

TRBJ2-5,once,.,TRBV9,CASGGARRVQETQYF,TGTGCCAGCGGAGGGGCTAGGCGAGTCCAAGAGACCCAGTACTTC
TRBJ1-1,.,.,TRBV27,CASSPRDNTEAFF,TGTGCCAGCAGTCCCCGGGATAACACTGAAGCTTTCTTT
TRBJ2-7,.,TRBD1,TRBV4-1,CASSPGTGAYEQYF,TGCGCCAGCAGCCCCGGGACAGGGGCTTACGAGCAGTACTTC
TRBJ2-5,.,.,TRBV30,CAWTHSGETQYF,TGTGCCTGGACCCACTCCGGGGAGACCCAGTACTTC
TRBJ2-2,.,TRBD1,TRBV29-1,CSAYRGSGELFF,TGCAGCGCGTACAGGGGGTCCGGGGAGCTGTTTTTT
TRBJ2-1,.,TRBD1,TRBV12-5,CASGLVTGAFSNEQFF,TGTGCTAGTGGTTTGGTGACAGGGGCTTTTTCCAATGAGCAGTTCTTC
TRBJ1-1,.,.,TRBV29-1,CSVVPQGSVNTEAFF,TGCAGCGTTGTCCCTCAGGGTTCGGTGAACACTGAAGCTTTCTTT
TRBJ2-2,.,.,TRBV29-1,CSVYGSGELFF,TGCAGCGTTTATGGCAGCGGGGAGCTGTTTTTT
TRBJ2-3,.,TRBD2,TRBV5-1,CASSLAASGSVQGSTDTQYF,TGCGCCAGCAGCTTGGCGGCTAGCGGGAGTGTTCAAGGGAGCACAGATACGCAGTATTTT
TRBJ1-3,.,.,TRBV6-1,CASSEWTRGSPGNTIYF,TGTGCCAGCAGTGAATGGACGAGGGGGAGCCCTGGAAACACCATATATTTT
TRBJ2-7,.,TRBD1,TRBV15,CATSSGQGEYEQYF,TGTGCCACCAGCAGTGGACAGGGGGAATACGAGCAGTACTTC
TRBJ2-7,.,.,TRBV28,CASRPLVGLSHEQYF,TGTGCCAGCAGGCCCCTAGTCGGATTATCCCACGAGCAGTACTTC
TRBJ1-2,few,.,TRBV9,CASSGGVAGQPGRGYTF,TGTGCCAGCAGCGGCGGGGTGGCGGGCCAACCAGGAAGAGGCTACACCTTC
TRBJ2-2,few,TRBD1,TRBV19,CASSTQGVGSFAGELFF,TGTGCCAGTAGTACCCAGGGGGTAGGGTCTTTTGCCGGGGAGCTGTTTTTT
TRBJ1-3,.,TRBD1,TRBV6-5,CASSPTGATGNTIYF,TGTGCCAGCAGTCCTACAGGGGCCACTGGAAACACCATATATTTT
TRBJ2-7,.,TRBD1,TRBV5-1,CASSGRTGEDEQYF,TGCGCCAGCAGCGGGCGGACAGGGGAGGACGAGCAGTACTTC
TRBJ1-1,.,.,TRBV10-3,CAISEWATEAFF,TGTGCCATCAGTGAGTGGGCCACTGAAGCTTTCTTT
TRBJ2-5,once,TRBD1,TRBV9,CASSVGGQGLQETQYF,TGTGCCAGCAGCGTAGGGGGACAGGGCTTGCAAGAGACCCAGTACTTC
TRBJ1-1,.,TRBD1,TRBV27,CASRPGGQGNTEAFF,TGTGCCAGCAGACCCGGGGGACAGGGAAATACTGAAGCTTTCTTT
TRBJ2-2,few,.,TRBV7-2,CASSYKGDIWDTGELFF,TGTGCCAGCAGCTACAAGGGGGACATTTGGGACACCGGGGAGCTGTTTTTT
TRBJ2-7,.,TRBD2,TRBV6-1,CASRDQRGGYEQYF,TGTGCCAGCAGGGATCAGCGGGGGGGCTACGAGCAGTACTTC
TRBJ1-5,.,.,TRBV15,CATSRGPPAGGNQPQHF,TGTGCCACCAGCAGAGGTCCTCCGGCAGGGGGCAATCAGCCCCAGCATTTT
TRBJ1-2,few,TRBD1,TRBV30,CFRTGTVDGYTF,TGTTTCCGGACAGGGACCGTAGATGGCTACACCTTC
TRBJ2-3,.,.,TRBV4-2,CASSHPGSGDITDTQYF,TGTGCCAGCAGCCACCCCGGCTCAGGGGATATCACAGATACGCAGTATTTT
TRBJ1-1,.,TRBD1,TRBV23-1,CASSHRDRRRVMNTEAFF,TGCGCCAGCAGTCATCGGGACAGGAGAAGAGTGATGAACACTGAAGCTTTCTTT
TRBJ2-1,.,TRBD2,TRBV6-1,CASSEREVLAGEQFF,TGTGCCAGCAGTGAAAGAGAGGTACTAGCGGGAGAGCAGTTCTTC
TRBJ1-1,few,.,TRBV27,CASSIVGSTEAFF,TGTGCCAGCAGTATAGTGGGGAGCACTGAAGCTTTCTTT
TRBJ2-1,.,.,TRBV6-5,CASSLTTFAYNEQFF,TGTGCCAGCAGCCTTACTACGTTCGCGTACAATGAGCAGTTCTTC
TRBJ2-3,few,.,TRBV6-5,CASSYSVTISTDTQYF,TGTGCCAGCAGTTACTCGGTAACAATAAGCACAGATACGCAGTATTTT
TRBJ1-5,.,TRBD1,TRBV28,CASRWTGGDGNQPQHF,TGTGCCAGCAGGTGGACAGGGGGCGACGGCAATCAGCCCCAGCATTTT
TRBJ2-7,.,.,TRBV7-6,CASSFIGGGSTAPAYEQYF,TGTGCCAGCAGCTTTATAGGGGGGGGGTCGACGGCTCCGGCCTACGAGCAGTACTTC
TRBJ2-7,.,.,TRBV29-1,CSVEDRVSYEQYF,TGCAGCGTTGAAGACAGGGTCTCCTACGAGCAGTACTTC
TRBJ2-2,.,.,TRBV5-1,CASGPTGNTGELFF,TGCGCCAGCGGCCCGACGGGGAACACCGGGGAGCTGTTTTTT
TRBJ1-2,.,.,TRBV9,CASSSVGLYEGYTF,TGTGCCAGCAGCTCGGTGGGGCTGTATGAGGGCTACACCTTC
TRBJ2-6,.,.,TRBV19,CASSIWQGAPEGTGANVLTF,TGTGCCAGTAGTATATGGCAGGGTGCCCCCGAAGGGACTGGGGCCAACGTCCTGACTTTC
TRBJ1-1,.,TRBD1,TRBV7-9,CASSSYRGRDTEAFF,TGTGCCAGCAGCTCCTACAGGGGGCGCGACACTGAAGCTTTCTTT
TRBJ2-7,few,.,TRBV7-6,CASSLEEGSPEQYF,TGTGCCAGCAGCTTAGAGGAGGGATCCCCCGAGCAGTACTTC
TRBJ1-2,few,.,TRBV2,CASSAGQSYGYTF,TGTGCCAGCAGTGCCGGACAGAGCTATGGCTACACCTTC
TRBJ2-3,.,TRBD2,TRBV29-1,CSVDGSGGNTDTQYF,TGCAGCGTTGATGGTAGCGGGGGGAACACAGATACGCAGTATTTT
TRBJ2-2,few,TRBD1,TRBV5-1,CASSRDRLNTGELFF,TGCGCCAGCAGCCGGGACAGGCTAAACACCGGGGAGCTGTTTTTT
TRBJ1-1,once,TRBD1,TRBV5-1,CASSEQGARDTEAFF,TGCGCCAGCAGCGAACAGGGGGCGCGGGACACTGAAGCTTTCTTT
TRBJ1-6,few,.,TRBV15,CATSSDAEESYNSPLHF,TGTGCCACCAGCAGTGATGCGGAGGAGTCCTATAATTCACCCCTCCACTTT
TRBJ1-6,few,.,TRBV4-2,CASSQVRGGNNSPLHF,TGTGCCAGCAGCCAAGTCCGGGGGGGTAATAATTCACCCCTCCACTTT
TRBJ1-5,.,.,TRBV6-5,CASQGGGNQPQHF,TGTGCCAGTCAGGGAGGGGGCAATCAGCCCCAGCATTTT
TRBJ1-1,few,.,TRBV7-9,CASSLGHQNTEAFF,TGTGCCAGCAGCTTAGGGCACCAGAACACTGAAGCTTTCTTT